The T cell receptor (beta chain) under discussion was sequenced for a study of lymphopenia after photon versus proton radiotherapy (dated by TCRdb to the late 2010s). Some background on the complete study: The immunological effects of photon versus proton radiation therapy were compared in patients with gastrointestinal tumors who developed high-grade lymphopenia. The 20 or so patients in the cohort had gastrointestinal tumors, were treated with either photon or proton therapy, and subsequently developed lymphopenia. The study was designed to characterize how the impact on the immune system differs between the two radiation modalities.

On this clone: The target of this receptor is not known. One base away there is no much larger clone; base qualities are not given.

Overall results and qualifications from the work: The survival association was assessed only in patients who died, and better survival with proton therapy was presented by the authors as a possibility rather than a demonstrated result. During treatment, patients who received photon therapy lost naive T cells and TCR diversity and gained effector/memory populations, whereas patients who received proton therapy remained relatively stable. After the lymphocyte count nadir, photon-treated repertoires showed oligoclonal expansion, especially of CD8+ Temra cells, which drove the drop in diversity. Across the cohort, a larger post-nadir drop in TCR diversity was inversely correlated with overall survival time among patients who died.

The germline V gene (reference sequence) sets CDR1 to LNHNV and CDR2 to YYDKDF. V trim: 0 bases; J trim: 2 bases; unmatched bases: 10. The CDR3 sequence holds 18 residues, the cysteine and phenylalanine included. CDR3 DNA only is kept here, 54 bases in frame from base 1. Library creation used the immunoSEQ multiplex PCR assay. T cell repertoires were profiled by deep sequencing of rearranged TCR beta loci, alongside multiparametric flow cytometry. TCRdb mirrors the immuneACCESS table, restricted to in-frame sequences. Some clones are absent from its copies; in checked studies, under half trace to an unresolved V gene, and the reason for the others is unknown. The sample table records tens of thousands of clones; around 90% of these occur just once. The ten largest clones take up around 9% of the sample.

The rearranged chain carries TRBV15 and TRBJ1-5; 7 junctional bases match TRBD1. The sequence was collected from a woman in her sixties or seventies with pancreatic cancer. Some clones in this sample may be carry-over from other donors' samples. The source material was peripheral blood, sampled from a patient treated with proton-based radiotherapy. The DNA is TGTGCCACCAGCAGAGATTCCAATACAGGGGAGGGCAATCAGCCCCAGCATTTT. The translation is CATSRDSNTGEGNQPQHF.